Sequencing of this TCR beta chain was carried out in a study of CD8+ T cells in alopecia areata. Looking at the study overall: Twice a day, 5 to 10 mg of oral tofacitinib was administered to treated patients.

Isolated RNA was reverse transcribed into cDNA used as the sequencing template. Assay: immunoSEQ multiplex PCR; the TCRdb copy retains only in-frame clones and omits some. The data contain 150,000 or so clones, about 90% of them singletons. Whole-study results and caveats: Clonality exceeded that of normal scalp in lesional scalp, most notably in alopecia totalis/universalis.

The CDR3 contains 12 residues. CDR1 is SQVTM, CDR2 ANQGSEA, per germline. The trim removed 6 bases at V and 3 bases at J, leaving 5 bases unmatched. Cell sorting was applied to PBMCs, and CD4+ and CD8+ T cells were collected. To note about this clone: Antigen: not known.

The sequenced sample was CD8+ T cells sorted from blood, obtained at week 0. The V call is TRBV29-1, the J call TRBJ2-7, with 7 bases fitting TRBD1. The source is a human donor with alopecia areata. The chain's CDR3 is CSVRDSSYEQYF. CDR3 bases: TGCAGCGTCCGGGACAGCAGCTACGAGCAGTACTTC.